This TCR beta chain was obtained from a study of cytomegalovirus exposure and HLA in healthy donors. Whole-study results and caveats: When the data were analyzed later, several of the most significant clusters appeared to be linked to common viral pathogens. Later work showed greater clonal expansion in HLA-associated TCR beta chains than in equally common others.

V lost 3 bases and J lost 4; bases outside the gene matches: 3. Germline-derived CDR1 and CDR2 are SGDLS and YYNGEE. CDR3 size: 14 residues. PCR was performed using 60 Vbeta and 13 Jbeta primers. Using immunoSEQ multiplex PCR, the repertoire was profiled, and TCRdb retains in-frame clones only, with some absent. The data hold some 180,000 clones, with approximately 80% observed a single time. Notes on this clone: Its antigen is as yet unknown.

The chain uses TRBV9 and TRBJ2-1; 8 bases agree with TRBD2. The TCR sequence derives from a woman younger than 30 in good health and CMV-seronegative. Sequencing was performed on PBMCs. The chain's CDR3 is CASSAGTRYNEQFF. CDR3 nucleotide sequence: TGTGCCAGCAGCGCCGGGACTAGATACAATGAGCAGTTCTTC.